This T cell receptor beta chain was observed in a study of T cell responses to AZD1222 COVID-19 vaccine. TCRdb's table, derived via immunoSEQ multiplex PCR, lists solely in-frame clones and lacks some. The sample has about 86,000 clones, roughly 90% seen once. Notes on the study in general: Only a handful of people who got AZD1222 tested seropositive at baseline. Spike-wide coverage was observed for vaccine-associated CD4 TCRs, with dominant responses at 160-218 and 743-854.

The CDR3 covers 19 residues. V lost 6 bases to trimming and J lost 0 bases, with 23 bases between them. CDR1 and CDR2 from the germline V gene are MDHEN and SYDVKM. A remark on this clone: Its target is unknown.

The receptor comes from an adult who received the AZD1222 COVID-19 vaccine. The chain has TRBV28 and TRBJ1-4, with D perhaps matching TRBD1 (6 bases). The input for sequencing was peripheral blood, taken 28 days after the second AZD1222 dose. Here the CDR3 reads CASSPNSWGLGATNEKLFF. DNA for the CDR3: TGTGCCAGCAGCCCGAACTCTTGGGGGCTCGGGGCAACTAATGAAAAACTGTTTTTT.